Included here is one TCR beta chain sequence, with context. Its antigen is undetermined. PCR used 60 Vbeta primers and 13 Jbeta primers. The method was immunoSEQ multiplex PCR; TCRdb's version includes in-frame clones alone and lacks a portion of them. The sample totals approximately 110,000 clones; its top ten clones hold 2% to 2.5%. The CDR3 consists of 13 residues. In germline, CDR1 is SGHNT, CDR2 YENEEA. The J segment lost 7 bases and the V segment lost 3 bases, leaving 5 bases of the junction unmatched. The data stem from a study of cytomegalovirus exposure and HLA in healthy donors. Study outcomes and limitations: In a later analysis, DRB1 alleles had the most associated TCRs; HLA-C alleles the fewest.

The sample comprised PBMCs. The origin of this receptor is a man aged 35 to 55 in good health and CMV-seronegative. The chain recombines TRBV11-3 with TRBJ2-7; 8 bases map to TRBD2. The CDR3 DNA reads as TGTGCCAGCAGCTTTGTCCGGGGGGGAGAGCAGTACTTC. Translated, it gives CASSFVRGGEQYF.